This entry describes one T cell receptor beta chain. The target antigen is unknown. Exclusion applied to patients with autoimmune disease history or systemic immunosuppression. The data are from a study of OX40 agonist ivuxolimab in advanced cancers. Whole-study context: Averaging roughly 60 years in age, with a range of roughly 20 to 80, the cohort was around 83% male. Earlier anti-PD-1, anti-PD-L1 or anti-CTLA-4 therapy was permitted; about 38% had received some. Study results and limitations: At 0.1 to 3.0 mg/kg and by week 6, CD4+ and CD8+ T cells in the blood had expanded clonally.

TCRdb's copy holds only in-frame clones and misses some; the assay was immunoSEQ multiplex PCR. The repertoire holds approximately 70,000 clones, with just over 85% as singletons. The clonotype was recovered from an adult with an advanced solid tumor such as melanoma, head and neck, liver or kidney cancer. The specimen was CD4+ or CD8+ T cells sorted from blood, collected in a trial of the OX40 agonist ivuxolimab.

For the CDR3, the DNA is TGTGCCAGCAGACCCGGGGTGCGAGAGACCCAGTACTTC. Its protein product is CASRPGVRETQYF. The chain carries TRBV7-2 and TRBJ2-5, with D possibly TRBD2 on 5 matching bases. The CDR3 spans 13 residues. Trimming shortened V by 6 bases and J by 4 bases, and 12 bases separated the two germline ends. CDR1 and CDR2 from the germline V gene are SGHTA and FQGNSA.